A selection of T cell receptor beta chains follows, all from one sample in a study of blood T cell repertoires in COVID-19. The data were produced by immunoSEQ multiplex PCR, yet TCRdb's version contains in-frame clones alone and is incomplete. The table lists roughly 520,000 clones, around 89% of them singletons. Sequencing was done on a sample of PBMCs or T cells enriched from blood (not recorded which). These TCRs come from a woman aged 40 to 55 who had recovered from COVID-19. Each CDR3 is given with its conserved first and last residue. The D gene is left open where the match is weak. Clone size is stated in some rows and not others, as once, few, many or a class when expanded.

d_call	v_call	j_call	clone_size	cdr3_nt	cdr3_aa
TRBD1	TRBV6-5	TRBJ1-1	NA	TGTGCCAGCAGTTACTTGGGACAGTTTGAAGCTTTCTTT	CASSYLGQFEAFF
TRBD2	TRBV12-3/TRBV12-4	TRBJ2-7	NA	TGTGCCAGCAGTCCCGGGACTAACTACGAGCAGTACTTC	CASSPGTNYEQYF
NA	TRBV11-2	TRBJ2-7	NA	TGTGCCAGCAGTCTTTTGGGTTACAGTTACGAGCAGTACTTC	CASSLLGYSYEQYF
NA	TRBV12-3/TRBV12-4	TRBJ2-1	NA	TGTGCCAGCAGTAGGGAGCTCAATGAGCAGTTCTTC	CASSRELNEQFF
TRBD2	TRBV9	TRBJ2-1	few	TGTGCCAGCAGCCATGATCCGGGACTAGCGGGAAGGGTGAATGAGCAGTTCTTC	CASSHDPGLAGRVNEQFF
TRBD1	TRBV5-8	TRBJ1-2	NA	TGTGCCAGCAGCTTGGAGGGGGCTGGCTATAGCTACACCTTC	CASSLEGAGYSYTF
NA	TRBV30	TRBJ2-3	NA	TGTGCCTGGAGTTCGGGGGGCGGAAATACGCAGTATTTT	CAWSSGGGNTQYF
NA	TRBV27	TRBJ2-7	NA	TGTGCCAGCAGTCCCTCAGGTGGCGACCTCCTGTACGAGCAGTACTTC	CASSPSGGDLLYEQYF
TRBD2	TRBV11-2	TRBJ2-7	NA	TGTGCCAGCAGCAACCCGGGACTAGAGGCCTACGAGCAGTACTTC	CASSNPGLEAYEQYF
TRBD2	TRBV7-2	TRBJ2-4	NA	TGTGCCAGCAGCTTAGCGCAACGGACTAGCAAGCAAAACATTCAGTACTTC	CASSLAQRTSKQNIQYF
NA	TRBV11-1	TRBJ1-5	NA	TGTGCCAGCAGCGCAGGGGTAAATCAGCCCCAGCATTTT	CASSAGVNQPQHF
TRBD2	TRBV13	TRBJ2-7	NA	TGTGCCAGCAGCTTAGGCCGGGCTTGGGACTACTCCTACGAGCAGTACTTC	CASSLGRAWDYSYEQYF
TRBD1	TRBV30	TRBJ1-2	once	TGTGCCTGGAGTGAGCCCCCCGGCAGGGGGGACTATGGCTACACCTTC	CAWSEPPGRGDYGYTF
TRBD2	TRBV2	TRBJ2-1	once	TGTGCCAGCAGTGAGCGATCCGGGACTAGCGGAAATGAGCAGTTCTTC	CASSERSGTSGNEQFF
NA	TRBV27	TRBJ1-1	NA	TGTGCCAGCAGTCTCTATGGACAGATGAACACTGAAGCTTTCTTT	CASSLYGQMNTEAFF
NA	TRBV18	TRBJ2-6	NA	TGTGCCAGCTCACCCTTCAGGGCTTCTGGGGCCAACGTCCTGACTTTC	CASSPFRASGANVLTF
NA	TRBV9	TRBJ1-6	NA	TGTGCCAGCAGCGTAGAGTGGGGGCGCGGAGTATCACCCCTCCACTTT	CASSVEWGRGVSPLHF
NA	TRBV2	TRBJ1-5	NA	TGTGCCAGCAGTTGGACAGTCAGCAATCAGCCCCAGCATTTT	CASSWTVSNQPQHF
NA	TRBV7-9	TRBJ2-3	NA	TGTGCCAGCAGCTTATCAGGGGTCGATACGCAGTATTTT	CASSLSGVDTQYF
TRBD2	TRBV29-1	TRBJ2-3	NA	TGCAGCGTGAGGAGGAGCGGGAGCTCCCCCAGCACAGATACGCAGTATTTT	CSVRRSGSSPSTDTQYF
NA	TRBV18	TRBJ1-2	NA	TGTGCCAGCTCACGCCTCCGGGACAATGACTATGGCTACACCTTC	CASSRLRDNDYGYTF
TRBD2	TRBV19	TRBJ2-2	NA	TGTGCCAGTAGTATGACTAGCGATACCACCGGGGAGCTGTTTTTT	CASSMTSDTTGELFF
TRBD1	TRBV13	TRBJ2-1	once	TGTGCCAGCAGCTTATGGGACAGGGCCCTCGGGGAGCAGTTCTTC	CASSLWDRALGEQFF
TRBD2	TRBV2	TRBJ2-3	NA	TGTGCCAGCTCGGGACTAGCGGGAGATACGCAGTATTTT	CASSGLAGDTQYF
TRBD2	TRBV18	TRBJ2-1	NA	TGTGCCAGCTCACGGACTAGCTCCTACAATGAGCAGTTCTTC	CASSRTSSYNEQFF
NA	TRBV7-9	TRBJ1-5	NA	TGTGCCAGCAGCCAACGTGGGGCGGAGCCCCAGCATTTT	CASSQRGAEPQHF
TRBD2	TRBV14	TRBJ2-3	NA	TGTGCCAGCAGCCAAGGACTAGCGGGTGACACAGATACGCAGTATTTT	CASSQGLAGDTDTQYF
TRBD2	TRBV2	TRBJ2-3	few	TGTGCCAGCAGCTCACTAGCGGGAGGGTCCACAGATACGCAGTATTTT	CASSSLAGGSTDTQYF
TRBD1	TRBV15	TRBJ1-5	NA	TGTGCCACCAGCAGAGATAATCCAGGGGGGAGCGGTCAGCCCCAGCATTTT	CATSRDNPGGSGQPQHF
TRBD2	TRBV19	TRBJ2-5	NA	TGTGCCAGTAGCACTAGCGGGAGTACCCCTCCACGCCAAGAGACCCAGTACTTC	CASSTSGSTPPRQETQYF
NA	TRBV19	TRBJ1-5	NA	TGTGCCAGTAGTAGCCAGGATAAAAATCAGCCCCAGCATTTT	CASSSQDKNQPQHF
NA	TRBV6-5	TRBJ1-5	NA	TGTGCCAGCAGTATAGGACAGCCACAGCCCCAGCATTTT	CASSIGQPQPQHF
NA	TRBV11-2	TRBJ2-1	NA	TGTGCCAGCAGCGCGGACAGAGACAATGAGCAGTTCTTC	CASSADRDNEQFF
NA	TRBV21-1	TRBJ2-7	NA	TGTGCCAGCAGCAAAGCTCCCTCTCCCAGCGGGAGAGGAGGGGGGCCCTACGAGCAGTACTTC	CASSKAPSPSGRGGGPYEQYF
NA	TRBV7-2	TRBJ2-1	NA	TGTGCCAGCAGCTCAACCGGGGGTGGCTACAATGAGCAGTTCTTC	CASSSTGGGYNEQFF
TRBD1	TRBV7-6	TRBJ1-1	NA	TGTGCCAGCAGCTTAGCTTCGGGACAGGGTTTTCACGCTTTCTTT	CASSLASGQGFHAFF
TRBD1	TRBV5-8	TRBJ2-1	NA	TGTGCCAGCAATAGGGACAGGGGGCGTTTTGATGAGCAGTTCTTC	CASNRDRGRFDEQFF
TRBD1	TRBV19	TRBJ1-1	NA	TGTGCCACCGGGACAGGGGGCGTTTCTTCTGAAGCTTTCTTT	CATGTGGVSSEAFF
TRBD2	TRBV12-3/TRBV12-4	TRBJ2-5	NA	TGTGCCAGCGTCCTAGCGGGAGAGGGGACCCAGTACTTC	CASVLAGEGTQYF
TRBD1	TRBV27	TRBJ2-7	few	TGTGCCAGCGGACAGGGGCCCTCCTACGAGCAGTACTTC	CASGQGPSYEQYF